This record covers a single TCR beta chain. The sample comes from a study of blood T cell repertoires in COVID-19. In the study overall: From the United States, Italy and Spain came samples of acute and convalescent COVID-19. In each case, the material was cDNA or gDNA derived from T cells, B-cell-depleted T cells, or PBMCs.

In the study's own analysis: Quantification of nucleated cells was approximated via reference gene primer amplification. Libraries were prepared by immunoSEQ multiplex PCR; TCRdb keeps only in-frame clonotypes and omits some of them. That table supplies the V and J calls and clone size; D and trimming were determined from the DNA. The sample records under 300,000 clones, around nine tenths being singletons. V lost 3 bases, J lost 7 bases, and 10 bases lay in between. The CDR3 loop spans 14 amino acids. CDR1 SGHAT and CDR2 FQDESV come from the germline V gene (reference sequence). The source material was peripheral blood. The receptor comes from a woman between 40 and 50 years old who had recovered from COVID-19. This sequence joins TRBV11-1 and TRBJ1-6; D is perhaps TRBD1 (6 bases). CDR3 in amino acids: CASSFLQGNSPLHF. In nucleotides, the CDR3 is TGTGCCAGCAGCTTTCTACAGGGAAATTCACCCCTCCACTTT.